What follows are 5 T cell receptor beta chains derived from one specimen sequenced in a study of immunodeficiency. Sequencing used immunoSEQ multiplex PCR; TCRdb keeps in-frame clones, though not all of them. Among some 900 clones listed, approximately 90% were seen once. Material: CD4+ T cells from blood. Every receptor here comes from a human donor in good health.

The CDR3 bases are TGTGCCAGCAGTGCGGACAGGGCTTTTGGAAATGAGCAGTTCTTC. As protein: CASSADRAFGNEQFF. V usage is TRBV2 and J usage is TRBJ2-1, with TRBD1 matching over 8 bases. The CDR3 contains 15 residues. Germline V gene sequence: CDR1 SNHLY, CDR2 FYNNEI. With 4 bases clipped from V and 7 bases from J, the junction kept 9 bases outside the gene matches.

The chain recombines TRBV19 with TRBJ2-2; 8 nucleotides match TRBD2. The germline gives CDR1 LNHDA, CDR2 SQIVND (reference sequence). The CDR3 extends over 15 amino acids. V was clipped by 9 bases and J by 2 bases; unmatched bases: 8. The DNA for the CDR3 is TGTGCCAGCCGACCGGGACTAGGTAACACCGGGGAGCTGTTTTTT. Its protein is CASRPGLGNTGELFF.

The genes are TRBV7-9 and TRBJ2-2, with 10 bases matching TRBD2. Germline lookup yields CDR1 SEHNR and CDR2 FQNEAQ (reference sequence). J gave up 5 bases and V 7 bases, and 4 bases lay outside the gene matches. The CDR3 is 14 residues long. The CDR3: CASILAGVTGELFF. CDR3 nucleotide sequence: TGTGCCAGCATTCTAGCGGGGGTTACCGGGGAGCTGTTTTTT.

V is TRBV27 and J is TRBJ1-4, with D possibly matching TRBD1 (5 bases). CDR1 is MNHEY, CDR2 SMNVEV, per germline (reference sequence). CDR3 length: 15 amino acids. The V gene lost 3 bases and the J gene lost 3 bases, with 11 bases spanning the gap. As DNA, the CDR3 is TGTGCCAGCAGTTTTATCCAGGGCGCTAATGAAAAACTGTTTTTT. Translating it yields CASSFIQGANEKLFF.

V usage is TRBV12-3 or TRBV12-4 and J usage is TRBJ2-1; possible D gene TRBD2, 6 bases. V dropped 5 bases and J dropped 7 bases, with 12 bases sitting between them. This CDR3 is built from 13 residues. For the CDR3, the DNA is TGTGCCAGCAGTCCCCGTGGGGGGAATGAGCAGTTCTTC. It is translated as CASSPRGGNEQFF.